This T cell receptor (beta chain) was sequenced for a study of T cells after somatic rescue of genetic block. CDR3 length equals 14 residues. The ends were cut back, 5 bases at V and 7 bases at J, with 17 bases in the middle. The germline gives CDR1 MDHEN, CDR2 SYDVKM. Profiled with immunoSEQ multiplex PCR; TCRdb holds only in-frame clones, not every one. The table records 85,000 to 100,000 clones, approximately 90% of them present only once. The chain employs TRBV28 and TRBJ1-2; D call uncertain. This clonotype was obtained from a woman aged 18-30 years. Sample: peripheral blood mononuclear cells (PBMCs). CDR3 in DNA: TGTGCCAGCAGTCGTACGGGGAGCTCAGCTGGCTACACCTTC. Amino acid sequence: CASSRTGSSAGYTF.